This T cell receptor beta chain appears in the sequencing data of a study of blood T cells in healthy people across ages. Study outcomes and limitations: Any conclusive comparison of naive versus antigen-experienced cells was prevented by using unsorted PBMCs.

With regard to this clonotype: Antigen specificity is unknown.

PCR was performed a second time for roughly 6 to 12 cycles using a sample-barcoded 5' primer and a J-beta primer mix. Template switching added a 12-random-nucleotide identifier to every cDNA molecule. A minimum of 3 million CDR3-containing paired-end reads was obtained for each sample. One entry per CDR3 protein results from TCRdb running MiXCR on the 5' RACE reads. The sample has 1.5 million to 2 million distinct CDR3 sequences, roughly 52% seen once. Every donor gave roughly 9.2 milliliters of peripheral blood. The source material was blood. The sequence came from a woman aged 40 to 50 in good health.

The CDR3 sequence is CASSDGQGPNNEQFF. The CDR3 nucleotides read TGTGCCAGCAGTGATGGACAGGGACCTAACAATGAGCAGTTCTTC. The chain joins TRBV2 to TRBJ2-1; 8 nucleotides match TRBD1. Germline V lookup: CDR1 SNHLY, CDR2 FYNNEI. V lost 3 bases, J lost 5 bases, and 6 bases stayed unmatched. This CDR3 comprises 15 residues.